This section outlines one T cell receptor (beta chain) sequence together with its context. V gave up 6 bases and J gave up 2 bases, with 14 bases separating them. This CDR3 is 15 amino acids long. The germline CDR1 and CDR2 sequences are MNHEY and SVGAGI. The sample belongs to a study of cytomegalovirus exposure and HLA in healthy donors. An approximately 130-subject validation cohort, separate from the approximately 610-subject first cohort, supplied the donors. Produced via immunoSEQ multiplex PCR; TCRdb's table is partial and in-frame only. The sample gives fewer than 200,000 clones, more than 80% of which show up once; 3% to 3.5% is in the top ten.

The source material was PBMCs. This TCR came from a young woman in good health and CMV-seropositive. The chain carries TRBV6-5 and TRBJ1-3, with D possibly TRBD1 on 6 matching bases. DNA for the CDR3: TGTGCCAGCAGGCCTCCACAGGGCGCTGGAAACACCATATATTTT. This gives the protein CASRPPQGAGNTIYF.